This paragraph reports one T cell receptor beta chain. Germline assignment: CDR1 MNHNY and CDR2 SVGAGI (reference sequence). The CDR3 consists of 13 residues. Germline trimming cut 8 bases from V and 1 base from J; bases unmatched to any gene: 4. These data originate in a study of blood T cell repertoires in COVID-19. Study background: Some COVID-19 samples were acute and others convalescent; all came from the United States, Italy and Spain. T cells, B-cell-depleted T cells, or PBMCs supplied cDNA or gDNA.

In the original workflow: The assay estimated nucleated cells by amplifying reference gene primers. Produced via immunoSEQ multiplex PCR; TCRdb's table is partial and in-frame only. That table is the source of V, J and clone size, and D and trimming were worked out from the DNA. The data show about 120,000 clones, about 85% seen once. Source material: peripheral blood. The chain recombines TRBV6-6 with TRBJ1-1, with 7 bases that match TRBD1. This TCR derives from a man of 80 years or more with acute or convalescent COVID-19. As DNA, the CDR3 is TGTGCCAGCGGGGGACAGCCGAACACTGAAGCTTTCTTT. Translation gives CASGGQPNTEAFF.